Listed below are T cell receptor beta chains from one sample, sequenced in a study of post-analysis software for immune sequencing data. Each CDR3 protein gets one entry after TCRdb re-called the PCR reads with MiXCR. This sample has hundreds of thousands of distinct CDR3 sequences, with approximately 57% found just once. Material for sequencing was blood. The origin of the receptors is a girl under 18 with multiple sclerosis. Both conserved end residues are part of each CDR3. Fields, in order: CDR3 length, J gene, clone size, D gene, V gene, CDR3 protein, CDR3 DNA. D genes are given only for firm matches. Clone size, where shown, is once, few, many, or a class for clones that have expanded.

>13|TRBJ2-7|.|TRBD1|TRBV29-1
CSVRVGQAGEQYF
TGCAGCGTTAGGGTTGGACAGGCGGGCGAGCAGTACTTC
>17|TRBJ2-7|few|TRBD2|TRBV7-2
CASSLRELAGGTYEQYF
TGTGCCAGCAGCTTAAGGGAGCTAGCGGGGGGAACCTACGAGCAGTACTTC
>13|TRBJ2-5|.|TRBD2|TRBV20-1
CSASPSSGGAEYF
TGCAGTGCTAGCCCCTCTAGCGGGGGCGCCGAGTACTTC
>16|TRBJ2-2|.|TRBD2|TRBV5-1
CASSSRRSGGTGELFF
TGCGCCAGCAGCTCCCGGCGGAGCGGGGGCACCGGGGAGCTGTTTTTT
>18|TRBJ2-3|few|TRBD2|TRBV5-1
CASSSFPPESGGAGTQYF
TGCGCCAGCAGCTCCTTCCCGCCTGAGAGCGGGGGGGCAGGTACGCAGTATTTT
>16|TRBJ1-2|few|.|TRBV4-2
CASSQDPAGVWSGYTF
TGTGCCAGCAGCCAAGATCCGGCGGGGGTGTGGAGTGGCTACACCTTC
>15|TRBJ2-7|.|TRBD2|TRBV11-2
CASSSRLAGPYEQYF
TGTGCCAGCAGCTCAAGACTAGCGGGTCCCTACGAGCAGTACTTC
>19|TRBJ2-3|.|.|TRBV5-6
CASRYAQGWRRGAIDTQYF
TGTGCCAGCAGATATGCACAGGGTTGGCGACGGGGGGCCATAGATACGCAGTATTTT
>14|TRBJ2-7|.|.|TRBV9
CASSVVYDSYEQYF
TGTGCCAGCAGCGTAGTTTACGACTCCTACGAGCAGTACTTC
>16|TRBJ1-4|.|.|TRBV21-1
CASSSPGGATNEKLFF
TGTGCCAGCAGCTCCCCCGGGGGTGCAACTAATGAAAAACTGTTTTTT
>15|TRBJ2-1|.|.|TRBV5-1
CASSLRQSSYNEQFF
TGTGCCAGCAGTTTGAGGCAGAGCTCCTACAATGAGCAGTTCTTC
>20|TRBJ2-7|.|.|TRBV6-1
CASRTTPHKPRDATSYEQYF
TGTGCCAGCAGGACGACACCACACAAGCCCCGGGACGCCACCTCCTACGAGCAGTACTTC
>14|TRBJ2-2|.|.|TRBV20-1
CSASSQADTGELFF
TGCAGTGCTAGTAGCCAGGCCGACACCGGGGAGCTGTTTTTT
>13|TRBJ2-5|few|TRBD2|TRBV6-5
CASSYIGREEEYF
TGTGCCAGCAGCTATATAGGACGGGAGGAGGAGTACTTC
>17|TRBJ2-5|.|.|TRBV13
CASSPWLGEVPYNEQYF
TGTGCCAGCAGCCCGTGGCTTGGGGAGGTGCCCTACAATGAGCAGTACTTC
>12|TRBJ2-1|.|.|TRBV12-3/TRBV12-4
CASRSPQHEQFF
TGTGCCAGCAGATCCCCTCAACATGAGCAGTTCTTC
>14|TRBJ1-5|.|TRBD1|TRBV5-1
CASSLQGADQPQHF
TGCGCCAGCAGCTTGCAGGGGGCCGATCAGCCCCAGCATTTT
>14|TRBJ1-4|.|TRBD1|TRBV5-1
CASSLDGTVEKLFF
TGCGCCAGCAGCTTGGATGGGACAGTTGAAAAACTGTTTTTT
>17|TRBJ1-5|.|.|TRBV10-3
CAISEGAGPGGNQPQHF
TGTGCCATCAGTGAGGGGGCAGGGCCGGGGGGCAATCAGCCCCAGCATTTT
>12|TRBJ2-1|.|.|TRBV29-1
CSVVRSVNEQFF
TGCAGCGTTGTCAGGTCGGTAAATGAGCAGTTCTTC